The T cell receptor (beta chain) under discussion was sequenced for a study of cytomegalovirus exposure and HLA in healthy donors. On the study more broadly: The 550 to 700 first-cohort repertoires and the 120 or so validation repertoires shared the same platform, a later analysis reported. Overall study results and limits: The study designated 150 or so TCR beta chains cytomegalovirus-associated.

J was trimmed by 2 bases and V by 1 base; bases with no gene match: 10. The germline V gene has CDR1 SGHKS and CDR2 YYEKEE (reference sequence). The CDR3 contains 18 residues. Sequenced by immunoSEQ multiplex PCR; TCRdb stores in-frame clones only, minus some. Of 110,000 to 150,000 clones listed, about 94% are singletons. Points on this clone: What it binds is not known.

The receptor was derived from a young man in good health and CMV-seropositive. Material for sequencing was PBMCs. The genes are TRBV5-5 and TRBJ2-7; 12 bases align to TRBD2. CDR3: CASSLRLAGAPGTYEQYF. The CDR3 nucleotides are TGTGCCAGCAGCTTGAGACTAGCGGGAGCGCCAGGCACCTACGAGCAGTACTTC.